This T cell receptor (beta chain) was retrieved from a study of T cells after posttransplantation cyclophosphamide. Study results and caveats: Recipient CMV seropositivity and CMV reactivation strongly tracked TRB clonality. TRB overlap between skin or GI tissue T cells and blood was limited. Donor CD8+ memory clones often dominated recipient blood repertoires at later times.

TCRdb keeps only in-frame clones here, not all; method: immunoSEQ multiplex PCR. This table holds more than 50,000 clones, about 86% found once. Per germline, CDR1 SNHLY and CDR2 FYNNEI. V gave up 6 bases and J gave up 2 bases, with 15 bases separating them. This CDR3 has 15 residues. To note about this clone: Antigen specificity is unknown.

This TCR was recovered from a man younger than 45 with a blood cancer, CMV-positive, and with a related stem cell donor. This chain connects TRBV2 to TRBJ2-3; a weak D match, TRBD2 (6 bases). The sample comprised PBMCs. The CDR3 here is CASRPRLVNTDTQYF. CDR3 nucleotides: TGTGCCAGCAGACCCAGACTAGTCAACACAGATACGCAGTATTTT.